This T cell receptor (beta chain) was recorded in a study of tumor-infiltrating lymphocytes in primary liver carcinoma. The overall study: These were node-negative, non-metastatic T1-T3 tumors of about 4 to 11 cm.

The authors made TCR beta cDNA from approximately 500 ng total RNA with a constant-region primer. Employing slightly modified ARM-PCR, three nested multiplex PCR rounds were run, and these gave rise to the TCR beta libraries. Running nine to ten cycles apiece, the first two PCR rounds relied on TRBV1-TRBV30 forward primers together with a C-beta reverse primer. From the multiplex PCR reads, TCRdb called clonotypes with MiXCR, one entry per CDR3 protein. The data contain 84,000 or so distinct CDR3 sequences, around 70% of them singletons. As regards this clonotype: At one end, the junction sequence differs from germline, possibly due to a read error.

CDR1 is SQVTM and CDR2 is ANQGSEA in the germline V gene. This CDR3 has 14 residues. From unsorted bulk tissue weighing roughly 17-32 mg, DNA and RNA were co-extracted. Surgical resection was the treatment these patients received for primary liver carcinoma. Five separate regions per tumor were sampled. Tumor samples were assessed, and every one had over 85% viable tumor cells. Sequences were obtained from liver tumor tissue from sampling region 1. Subset here: tumor region T1, superior pole. The sequence came from a middle-aged man with primary liver carcinoma and hepatitis B virus infection. The chain couples TRBV29-1 to TRBJ1-1, with 7 bases identical to TRBD1. The CDR3 region is CSVALRDSNTEVFF. DNA of the CDR3: TGCAGCGTTGCCCTCAGGGACAGTAACACTGAAGTTTTCTTT.